This passage covers 25 T cell receptor beta chains from one sample sequenced in a study of blood T cell repertoires in COVID-19. Assay used: immunoSEQ multiplex PCR; TCRdb lists only in-frame clones, some missing. The sample lists roughly 380,000 clones, about 91% occurring once. The sequencing sample was made of peripheral blood. These TCRs come from a woman aged 40 to 50 with COVID-19, enrolled during active disease.

The genes are TRBV18 and TRBJ2-7; TRBD2 might be the D (5 bases). The CDR3 totals 17 residues. Trimming left V 3 bases short and J 3 bases short, with 21 bases between. The germline V gene has CDR1 KGHSH and CDR2 LQKENI. CDR3 DNA sequence: TGTGCCAGCTCACCTGGCCACTCCCCACCGGGAAGCTACGAGCAGTACTTC. Translated: CASSPGHSPPGSYEQYF.

The rearrangement links TRBV6-5 to TRBJ1-5; D is uncertain. Germline CDR1 reads MNHEY; CDR2 reads SVGAGI. This CDR3 is built from 16 residues. Trimming removed 0 bases at V and 8 bases at J, with 17 bases between. As DNA, the CDR3 is TGTGCCAGCAGTTACTCGTGGCAGGAAGGTCTTGAGCCCCAGCATTTT. This codes for CASSYSWQEGLEPQHF.

The V and J genes are TRBV2 and TRBJ2-2, with D possibly matching TRBD2 (6 bases). The CDR3 loop spans 14 amino acids. Germline CDR1 SNHLY, CDR2 FYNNEI. V was cut by 4 bases and J by 2 bases, with 8 bases left in between. This CDR3 reads CASSGLVNTGELFF. The CDR3 nucleotides are TGTGCCAGCAGTGGACTAGTTAACACCGGGGAGCTGTTTTTT.

This chain's CDR3 is CASSSNGEMDEKLFF. The CDR3 DNA sequence: TGTGCCAGCAGCTCCAACGGGGAAATGGATGAAAAACTGTTTTTT. The V and J genes are TRBV27 and TRBJ1-4; no definite D call. With 6 bases removed from V and 6 bases from J, the gap between germline ends came to 17 bases. Germline loops: CDR1 MNHEY, CDR2 SMNVEV (reference sequence). The CDR3 contains 15 residues.

This sequence joins TRBV27 and TRBJ2-7, with unresolved D. Deletions cut 6 bases from V and 4 bases from J, with 16 bases between. CDR1 MNHEY and CDR2 SMNVEV come from the germline V gene (reference sequence). The CDR3 length is 14 residues. CDR3 coding DNA: TGTGCCAGCAGGAGTCTAGAGAGCCGGTACGAGCAGTACTTC. Translated, it gives CASRSLESRYEQYF.

The chain has TRBV19 and TRBJ1-4; 7 bases agree with TRBD1. Germline V CDR1 and CDR2: LNHDA, SQIVND (reference sequence). V was pared by 5 bases and J by 6 bases, with 9 bases of the junction left unmatched. The CDR3 has 15 residues. CDR3 nucleotide sequence: TGTGCCAGTAGTCCCTCCGGACAGGAGGATGAAAAACTGTTTTTT. It translates to CASSPSGQEDEKLFF.

This chain uses TRBV7-2 with TRBJ2-7; tentative D call: TRBD2 (5 bases). This CDR3 is built from 13 residues. The germline gives CDR1 SGHTA, CDR2 FQGNSA. Trimming left V 4 bases short and J 6 bases short, with 13 bases between. Written as DNA, the CDR3 is TGTGCCAGCAGCTCTCAGAGGGATTTCGAGCAGTACTTC. Its protein is CASSSQRDFEQYF.

The chain uses TRBV6-4 and TRBJ2-2; 7 bases line up with TRBD1. The V and J ends lost 6 bases and 7 bases, in that order; junction bases with no gene match: 5. The germline gives CDR1 MRHNA, CDR2 SNTAGT. CDR3 length equals 13 residues. CDR3 sequence: CASSEQGNGELFF. The CDR3 coding sequence is TGTGCCAGCAGCGAACAGGGGAACGGGGAGCTGTTTTTT.

The chain has TRBV27 and TRBJ1-6; D is undetermined. Trimming removed 3 bases from V and 9 bases from J, with 12 bases in between. The CDR3 consists of 14 residues. Germline values: CDR1 MNHEY, CDR2 SMNVEV (reference sequence). The CDR3 DNA follows: TGTGCCAGCAGTTTTCACAGCCTCTCTTCACCCCTCCACTTT. Translation: CASSFHSLSSPLHF.

This sequence joins TRBV27 and TRBJ2-3, with 8 positions matching TRBD2. This CDR3 comprises 14 residues. Germline V gives CDR1 MNHEY, CDR2 SMNVEV (reference sequence). With 5 bases clipped from V and 7 bases from J, the junction kept 8 bases outside the gene matches. The CDR3 DNA follows: TGTGCCAGCAGTCCCGGGGGGGGTTCGCATACGCAGTATTTT. This codes for CASSPGGGSHTQYF.

Points on this clone: The sample contains more than one DNA sequence encoding this CDR3. V is TRBV18 and J is TRBJ2-7; 7 bases match TRBD1. The CDR3 extends over 14 amino acids. The V and J ends lost 3 bases and 2 bases, in that order; junction bases with no gene match: 4. The germline V gene encodes CDR1 KGHSH and CDR2 LQKENI. CDR3 DNA sequence: TGTGCCAGCTCACCTCGGGACAGCCCCTACGAGCAGTACTTC. It yields the protein CASSPRDSPYEQYF. Based on the CDR3 plus reference TRBV18 and TRBJ2-7, the full variable domain is NAGVMQNPRHLVRRRGQEARLRCSPMKGHSHVYWYRQLPEEGLKFMVYLQKENIIDESGMPKERFSAEFPKEGPSILRIQQVVRGDSAAYFCASSPRDSPYEQYFGPGTRLTVT.

The gene calls are TRBV24-1 and TRBJ2-1; 9 positions match TRBD2. Germline lookup yields CDR1 KGHDR and CDR2 SFDVKD. Losses at the gene ends were 3 bases for V and 6 bases for J; bases not matched to a gene: 8. This CDR3 is built from 16 residues. CDR3 coding DNA: TGTGCCACCAGTGATCCCCGGGTGCGGGAGGGCAATGAGCAGTTCTTC. It encodes CATSDPRVREGNEQFF.

V is TRBV30 and J is TRBJ1-5; D gene unclear. Germline assignment: CDR1 GTSNPN and CDR2 SVGIG (reference sequence). Trimming left V 5 bases short and J 1 base short, with 12 bases between. The length of the CDR3 is 14 residues. CDR3 bases: TGTGCCTGGGCCCTGGCTAGGAGCAATCAGCCCCAGCATTTT. This translates into CAWALARSNQPQHF.

V and J are TRBV24-1 and TRBJ2-2, with D possibly matching TRBD2 (7 bases). Trimming took 4 bases from V and 4 from J, leaving 9 bases between them. Per the germline V gene, CDR1 is KGHDR and CDR2 is SFDVKD. The CDR3 consists of 14 residues. CDR3 protein: CATSEGGGTGELFF. The CDR3 DNA reads TGTGCCACCAGTGAAGGGGGGGGCACCGGGGAGCTGTTTTTT.

This chain uses TRBV27 with TRBJ2-3; 9 bases are a match to TRBD2. The germline V gene encodes CDR1 MNHEY and CDR2 SMNVEV (reference sequence). The J segment lost 3 bases and the V segment lost 4 bases, leaving 5 bases of the junction unmatched. This CDR3 contains 15 residues. The DNA of the CDR3 is TGTGCCAGCAGTTCAATAGCGGGAGCAACAGATACGCAGTATTTT. Protein: CASSSIAGATDTQYF.

This chain joins TRBV27 and TRBJ2-1; 10 bases match TRBD1. The J segment lost 9 bases and the V segment lost 2 bases, leaving 13 bases of the junction unmatched. Germline assignment: CDR1 MNHEY and CDR2 SMNVEV (reference sequence). There are 17 residues in the CDR3. In nucleotides, the CDR3 is TGTGCCAGCAGTTTACCCTTGACAGGGGGCCTTAACGTTGAGCAGTTCTTC. Amino acids: CASSLPLTGGLNVEQFF.

The J gene is TRBJ2-1, the V gene TRBV28, with 7 bases that match TRBD2. J lost 7 bases, V lost 6 bases, and 21 bases had no gene match. Germline CDR1 and CDR2: MDHEN and SYDVKM. This CDR3 region has 18 residues. CDR3 protein: CASSARAGGNPRGNEQFF. The CDR3 nucleotides are TGTGCCAGCAGCGCACGCGCCGGGGGGAACCCTCGAGGAAATGAGCAGTTCTTC. The full variable domain, rest sourced from reference TRBV28 and TRBJ2-1, is DVKVTQSSRYLVKRTGEKVFLECVQDMDHENMFWYRQDPGLGLRLIYFSYDVKMKEKGDIPEGYSVSREKKERFSLILESASTNQTSMYLCASSARAGGNPRGNEQFFGPGTRLTVL.

J is TRBJ2-1 and V is TRBV6-2 or TRBV6-3; D might be TRBD2 (6 bases). This CDR3 has 17 residues. Germline V gene sequence: CDR1 MNHEY, CDR2 SVGEGT. Trimming stripped 2 bases from V and 6 bases from J, with 20 bases between. In nucleotides, the CDR3 is TGTGCCAGCAGTTACCGGGGGAGATTGGCTCCTACCAATGAGCAGTTCTTC. Translation gives CASSYRGRLAPTNEQFF.

This rearrangement joins TRBV6-1 to TRBJ2-3; 13 bases agree with TRBD2. CDR3 length: 16 residues. Germline V gene data show CDR1 as MNHNS and CDR2 as SASEGT. V dropped 4 bases and J dropped 6; count of bases not matched to a gene: 7. CDR3 amino acids: CASSGRRGLAGDTQYF. CDR3 sequence (DNA): TGTGCCAGCAGTGGACGCAGGGGACTAGCGGGGGATACGCAGTATTTT.

The rearrangement links TRBV19 to TRBJ1-2; D is perhaps TRBD1 (5 bases). The CDR3 has 14 residues. V was trimmed by 7 bases and J by 1 base, leaving 13 bases between them. The germline V gene has CDR1 LNHDA and CDR2 SQIVND (reference sequence). The CDR3 spells CASTEVGGNYGYTF. The CDR3 DNA follows: TGTGCCAGTACTGAGGTCGGGGGTAACTATGGCTACACCTTC.

The gene calls are TRBV2 and TRBJ2-7; a weak D match, TRBD2 (5 bases). The CDR3 covers 15 residues. V lost 5 bases and J lost 2, with 16 bases in between. The germline gives CDR1 SNHLY, CDR2 FYNNEI. CDR3 in amino acids: CASSPRAGLPYEQYF. CDR3 DNA: TGTGCCAGCAGTCCCCGTGCGGGCCTCCCCTACGAGCAGTACTTC.

The chain joins TRBV27 to TRBJ1-6; D perhaps matches TRBD1 (6 bases). CDR1 MNHEY and CDR2 SMNVEV come from the germline V gene (reference sequence). CDR3 size: 18 residues. Trimming took off 5 bases at V and 7 bases at J, with 24 bases between the two ends. DNA for the CDR3: TGTGCCAGCAGTCTTGTCCGGCCGGGGCGGGGGGGCAATTCACCCCTCCACTTT. The encoded protein is CASSLVRPGRGGNSPLHF.

About this clone: One end of the junction is discordant with germline, which a read error may explain. J is TRBJ1-1 and V is TRBV28, with D tentatively TRBD1 (6 bases). This CDR3 has 17 residues. CDR1 and CDR2 from the germline V gene are MDHEN and SYDVKM. The CDR3 reads CANSFLFQGLMNTEAFF. Written as DNA, the CDR3 is TGTGCCAACAGTTTTTTGTTCCAGGGGCTTATGAACACTGAAGCTTTCTTT.

The genes are TRBV7-9 and TRBJ1-2, with 7 nucleotides matching TRBD1. CDR1 and CDR2 (germline): SEHNR, FQNEAQ (reference sequence). The CDR3 length is 14 residues. Losses at the gene ends were 0 bases for V and 3 bases for J; bases not matched to a gene: 1. Here the CDR3 reads CASSLAGQDYGYTF. For the CDR3, the DNA is TGTGCCAGCAGCTTAGCTGGACAGGACTATGGCTACACCTTC.

The V gene is TRBV6-5, the J gene TRBJ1-6; a weak D match, TRBD1 (6 bases). This CDR3 region has 15 residues. The V end lost 6 bases, the J end lost 6 bases, and 15 bases lay between the germline ends. Germline assignment: CDR1 MNHEY and CDR2 SVGAGI. The CDR3 loop is CASSPGQTINSPLHF. CDR3 coding DNA: TGTGCCAGCAGCCCGGGACAAACTATTAATTCACCCCTCCACTTT.